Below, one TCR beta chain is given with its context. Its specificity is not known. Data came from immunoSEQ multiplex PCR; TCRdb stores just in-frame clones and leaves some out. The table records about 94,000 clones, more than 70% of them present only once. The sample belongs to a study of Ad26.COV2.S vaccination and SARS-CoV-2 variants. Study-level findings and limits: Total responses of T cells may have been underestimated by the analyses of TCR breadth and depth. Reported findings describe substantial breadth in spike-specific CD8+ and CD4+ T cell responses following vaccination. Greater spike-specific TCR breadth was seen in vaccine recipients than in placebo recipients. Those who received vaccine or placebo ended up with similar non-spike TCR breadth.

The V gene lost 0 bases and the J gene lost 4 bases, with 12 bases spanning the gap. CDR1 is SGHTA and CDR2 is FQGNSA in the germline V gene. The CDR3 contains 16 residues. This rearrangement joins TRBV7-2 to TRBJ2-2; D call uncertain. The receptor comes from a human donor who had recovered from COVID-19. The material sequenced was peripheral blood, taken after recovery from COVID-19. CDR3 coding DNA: TGTGCCAGCAGCTTAGCCACGGGTTACCTCACCGGGGAGCTGTTTTTT. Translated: CASSLATGYLTGELFF.